The clone carrying this T cell receptor beta chain was observed a handful of times. Its antigen is not known. From germline, CDR1 is DFQATT and CDR2 SNEGSKA (reference sequence). V was pared by 6 bases and J by 2 bases, with 10 bases between. The CDR3 is made up of 12 amino acids. The data are from a study of blood T cells in healthy people across ages. General study results and limits: The study lacked donor CMV status, which possibly confounded expanded clonotype changes.

Primers used in a second PCR of roughly 6 to 12 cycles were a sample-barcoded 5' primer and a J-beta primer mix. TCRdb re-called the 5' RACE reads through MiXCR, storing one row per CDR3 protein. This table holds around 1.5 million distinct CDR3 sequences, around 42% found once. The rearrangement joins TRBV20-1 to TRBJ2-5; D remains unclear. The clonotype was recovered from a woman under 30 in good health. Sequencing used blood. CDR3 coding DNA: TGCAGTGCCCCAGTTGGGCAAGAGACCCAGTACTTC. Its protein product is CSAPVGQETQYF.